These 10 T cell receptor beta chains share one sample of origin, sequenced in a study of cytomegalovirus exposure and HLA in healthy donors. Method: immunoSEQ multiplex PCR; TCRdb's copy keeps in-frame clones and lacks some. The table lists approximately 150,000 clones, about 82% of them singletons. Sequencing was carried out using PBMCs. Every receptor here comes from a man younger than 40 in good health and CMV-seropositive.

About this clone: The junction departs from germline at one end; a sequencing error may be responsible. The rearrangement joins TRBV18 to TRBJ2-3; D perhaps matches TRBD2 (5 bases). The germline V gene encodes CDR1 KGHSH and CDR2 LQKENI. This CDR3 region has 14 residues. CDR3 protein: CASSPSSSRDTQYF. In nucleotides, the CDR3 is TGTGCCAGCTCACCGTCTAGCAGCAGAGATACGCAGTATTTT.

This clone was seen a single time. V and J are TRBV5-1 and TRBJ2-5; the match to TRBD1 covers 8 bases. CDR3 length: 15 residues. The germline CDR1 and CDR2 sequences are SGHRS and YFSETQ. The V segment lost 4 bases and the J segment 3 bases; nucleotides outside the gene matches: 8. The CDR3, as DNA: TGCGCCAGCAGCCGTGGGACAGGCGACGAAGAGACCCAGTACTTC. This sequence encodes CASSRGTGDEETQYF.

The rearrangement uses TRBV7-9 and TRBJ1-1; D unresolved. Per germline, CDR1 SEHNR and CDR2 FQNEAQ (reference sequence). The CDR3 length is 15 residues. V lost 5 bases, J lost 1 base, and 14 bases lay in between. The CDR3 DNA is TGTGCCAGCAGCCAGGTCGACAAAGGGAACACTGAAGCTTTCTTT. Translating gives CASSQVDKGNTEAFF.

V and J are TRBV12-5 and TRBJ2-3; D not resolved. The CDR3 is 14 residues long. CDR1 is LGHNT and CDR2 is FRNRAP in the germline V gene. Between the trimmed V and J ends, which lost 0 bases and 7 bases, there was a span of 11 bases. This CDR3 is CASGLVPLRNTQYF. The DNA of the CDR3 is TGTGCTAGTGGTTTGGTACCCTTGAGGAATACGCAGTATTTT.

The chain is built from TRBV30 and TRBJ1-5; 7 bases agree with TRBD1. This CDR3 spans 13 amino acids. Germline CDR1 is GTSNPN and CDR2 is SVGIG (reference sequence). The V and J ends lost 5 bases and 7 bases, in that order; junction bases with no gene match: 8. The CDR3 DNA reads TGTGCCTGGGCCGACAGGGAACAACAGCCCCAGCATTTT. It specifies CAWADREQQPQHF.

This chain joins TRBV4-3 and TRBJ2-3; no definite D call. Trimming removed 3 bases at V and 6 bases at J, with 10 bases between. Germline V CDR1 and CDR2: LGHNA, YSLEER. The CDR3 runs to 13 residues. The CDR3 region is CASSQALADTQYF. The CDR3 region has the DNA TGCGCCAGCAGCCAGGCTCTTGCTGATACGCAGTATTTT.

The chain couples TRBV7-2 to TRBJ2-7, with a weak D call TRBD1 (6 bases). Trimming took 5 bases from V and 0 from J, leaving 17 bases between them. The CDR3 has 16 amino acids. Germline V gene lookup returns CDR1 SGHTA and CDR2 FQGNSA. The CDR3 nucleotides are TGTGCCAGCAGCCTACCCGGGACAAAAACCTCCTACGAGCAGTACTTC. Its translation: CASSLPGTKTSYEQYF.

J is TRBJ2-7 and V is TRBV5-4, with D possibly being TRBD1 (6 bases). Germline values: CDR1 SGHNT, CDR2 YYREEE (reference sequence). The CDR3 extends over 14 amino acids. Trimming shortened V by 1 base and J by 2 bases, and 10 bases separated the two germline ends. CDR3: CASSLLGAPYEQYF. Written as DNA, the CDR3 is TGTGCCAGCAGCTTGCTGGGGGCCCCCTACGAGCAGTACTTC.

The chain combines TRBV29-1 with TRBJ1-6; 9 bases are a match to TRBD1. Losses at the gene ends were 7 bases for V and 7 bases for J; bases not matched to a gene: 8. CDR3 length: 14 residues. The germline CDR1 and CDR2 sequences are SQVTM and ANQGSEA. The CDR3 nucleotides are TGCAGCGGATCGACAGGGGGAAAAAATTCACCCCTCCACTTT. This encodes CSGSTGGKNSPLHF.

The chain couples TRBV9 to TRBJ1-3; no reliable D call. This CDR3 has 14 amino acids. Germline V lookup: CDR1 SGDLS, CDR2 YYNGEE. Trimming cost V 3 bases and J 4 bases, with 11 bases left between them. The CDR3 bases are TGTGCCAGCAGCGCCTCCCAAGCCGGAAACACCATATATTTT. Amino acids: CASSASQAGNTIYF. Combining the CDR3 with reference TRBV9 and TRBJ1-3 gives the whole variable domain DSGVTQTPKHLITATGQRVTLRCSPRSGDLSVYWYQQSLDQGLQFLIQYYNGEERAKGNILERFSAQQFPDLHSELNLSSLELGDSALYFCASSASQAGNTIYFGEGSWLTVV.